The present TCR beta chain was sequenced within a study of radiotherapy plus CTLA-4 blockade in lung cancer. Overall study: Among enrolled patients, over 15% responded and roughly 30% achieved disease control.

Sequenced by immunoSEQ multiplex PCR; TCRdb stores in-frame clones only, minus some. This table holds around 77,000 clones, roughly 80% found once. Findings and limits, study-wide: Tumor-origin TCR clones grew in blood after radiotherapy plus ipilimumab. According to reports, early shifts in blood T cell clones, alongside interferon-beta, forecast response most accurately.

Focal radiation plus CTLA-4 blockade with ipilimumab was administered to patients who had chemo-refractory metastatic non-small-cell lung cancer. V shed 3 bases and J shed 5 bases, with 14 bases lying between them. Germline V lookup: CDR1 MNHEY, CDR2 SMNVEV (reference sequence). This CDR3 contains 14 residues. The sample holds one count of this clone. Its antigen is still unknown. The sample was peripheral blood, taken from a patient treated with radiotherapy plus ipilimumab. The rearrangement joins TRBV27 to TRBJ2-7; D possibly corresponds to TRBD1 (6 bases). The receptor was derived from a human donor with non-small cell lung cancer whose response to radiotherapy plus ipilimumab could not be evaluated. CDR3 amino acids: CASSFRGETHEQYF. DNA for the CDR3: TGTGCCAGCAGTTTCAGGGGCGAGACCCACGAGCAGTACTTC.